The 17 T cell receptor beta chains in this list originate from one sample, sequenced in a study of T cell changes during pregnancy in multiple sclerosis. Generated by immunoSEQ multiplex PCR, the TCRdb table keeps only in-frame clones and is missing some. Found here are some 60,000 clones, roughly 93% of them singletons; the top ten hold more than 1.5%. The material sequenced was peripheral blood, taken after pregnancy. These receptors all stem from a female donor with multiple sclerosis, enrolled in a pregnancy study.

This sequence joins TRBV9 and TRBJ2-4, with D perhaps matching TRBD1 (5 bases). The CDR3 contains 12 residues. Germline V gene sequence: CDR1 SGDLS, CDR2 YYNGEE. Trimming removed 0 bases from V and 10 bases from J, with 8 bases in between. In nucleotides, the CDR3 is TGTGCCAGCAGCGTAGATGACAGTATTCAGTACTTC. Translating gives CASSVDDSIQYF.

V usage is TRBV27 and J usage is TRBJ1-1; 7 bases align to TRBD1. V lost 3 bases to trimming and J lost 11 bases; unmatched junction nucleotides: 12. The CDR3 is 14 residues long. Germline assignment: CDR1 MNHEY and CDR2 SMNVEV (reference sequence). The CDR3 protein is CASSFQQGISQAFF. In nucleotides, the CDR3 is TGTGCCAGCAGTTTCCAACAGGGGATTTCACAGGCTTTCTTT.

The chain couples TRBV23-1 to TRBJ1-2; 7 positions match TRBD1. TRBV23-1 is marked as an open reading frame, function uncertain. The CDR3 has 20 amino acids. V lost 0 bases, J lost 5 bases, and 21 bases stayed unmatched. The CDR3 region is CASSQSTVAGQPLNPYGYTF. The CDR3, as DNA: TGCGCCAGCAGTCAATCCACGGTCGCGGGACAGCCACTAAATCCATATGGCTACACCTTC.

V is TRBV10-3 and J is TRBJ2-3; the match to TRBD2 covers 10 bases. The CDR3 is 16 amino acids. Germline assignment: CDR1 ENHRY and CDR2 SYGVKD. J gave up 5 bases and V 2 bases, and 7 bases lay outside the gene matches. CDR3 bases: TGTGCCATCAGTGAGCGGGGGCTAGCGGGAGTAGATACGCAGTATTTT. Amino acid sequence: CAISERGLAGVDTQYF.

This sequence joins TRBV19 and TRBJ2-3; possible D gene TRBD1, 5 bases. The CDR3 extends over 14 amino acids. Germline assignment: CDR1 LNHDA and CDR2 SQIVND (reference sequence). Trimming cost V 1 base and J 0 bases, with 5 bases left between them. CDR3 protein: CASSIGQSTDTQYF. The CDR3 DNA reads TGTGCCAGTAGTATAGGACAGAGCACAGATACGCAGTATTTT.

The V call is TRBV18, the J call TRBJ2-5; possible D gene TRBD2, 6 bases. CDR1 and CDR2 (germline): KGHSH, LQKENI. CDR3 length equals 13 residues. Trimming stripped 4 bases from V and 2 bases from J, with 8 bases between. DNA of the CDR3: TGTGCCAGCTCACTGGGACTGCAAGAGACCCAGTACTTC. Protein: CASSLGLQETQYF.

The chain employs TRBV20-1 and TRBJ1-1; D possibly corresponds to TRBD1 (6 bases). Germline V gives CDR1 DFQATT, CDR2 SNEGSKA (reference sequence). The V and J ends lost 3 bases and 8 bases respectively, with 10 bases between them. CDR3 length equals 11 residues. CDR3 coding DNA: TGCAGTGCTAGCGGGGGGGGCGAAGCTTTCTTT. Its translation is CSASGGGEAFF.

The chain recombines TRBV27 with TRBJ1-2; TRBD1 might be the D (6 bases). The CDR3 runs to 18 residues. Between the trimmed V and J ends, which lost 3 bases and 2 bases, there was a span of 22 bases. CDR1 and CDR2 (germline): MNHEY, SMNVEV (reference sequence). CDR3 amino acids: CASSFPGHEGRGNYGYTF. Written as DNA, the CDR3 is TGTGCCAGCAGTTTTCCAGGACACGAGGGGAGGGGGAACTATGGCTACACCTTC.

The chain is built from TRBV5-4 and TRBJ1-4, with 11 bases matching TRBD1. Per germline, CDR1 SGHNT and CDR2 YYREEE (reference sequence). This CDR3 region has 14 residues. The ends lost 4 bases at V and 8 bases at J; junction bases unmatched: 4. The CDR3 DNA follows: TGTGCCAGCAGCCTGGGACAGGGGGACGAAAAACTGTTTTTT. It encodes CASSLGQGDEKLFF.

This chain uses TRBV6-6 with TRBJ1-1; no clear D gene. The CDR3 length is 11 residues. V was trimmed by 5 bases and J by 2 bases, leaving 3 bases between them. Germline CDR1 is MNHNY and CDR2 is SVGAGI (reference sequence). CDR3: CASSRNTEAFF. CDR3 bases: TGTGCCAGCAGTCGTAACACTGAAGCTTTCTTT.

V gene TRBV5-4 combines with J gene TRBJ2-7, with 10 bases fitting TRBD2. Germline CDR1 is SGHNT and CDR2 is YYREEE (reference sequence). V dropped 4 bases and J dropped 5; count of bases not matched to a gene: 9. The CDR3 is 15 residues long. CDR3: CASSLPGLASDEQYF. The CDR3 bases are TGTGCCAGCAGCCTTCCGGGACTAGCGAGCGACGAGCAGTACTTC.

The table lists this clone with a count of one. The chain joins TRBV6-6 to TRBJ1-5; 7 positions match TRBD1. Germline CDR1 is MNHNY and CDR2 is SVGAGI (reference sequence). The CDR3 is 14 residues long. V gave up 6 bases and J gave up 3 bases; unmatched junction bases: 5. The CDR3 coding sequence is TGTGCCAGCAGGAGAACAGGGGACAATCAGCCCCAGCATTTT. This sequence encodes CASRRTGDNQPQHF.

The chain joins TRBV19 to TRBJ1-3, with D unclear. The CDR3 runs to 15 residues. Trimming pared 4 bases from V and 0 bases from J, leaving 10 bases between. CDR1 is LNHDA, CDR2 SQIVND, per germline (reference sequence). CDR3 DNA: TGTGCCAGTAGTACACAGCTACTCTCTGGAAACACCATATATTTT. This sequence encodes CASSTQLLSGNTIYF.

CDR3 sequence (DNA): TGTGCCAGCAGTCGACAGGGAACTCAGCCCCAGCATTTT. The encoded protein is CASSRQGTQPQHF. The chain employs TRBV6-5 and TRBJ1-5; the match to TRBD1 covers 7 bases. Germline lookup yields CDR1 MNHEY and CDR2 SVGAGI. Trimming removed 5 bases from V and 6 bases from J; junction bases left unmatched: 4. The CDR3 runs to 13 residues.

This CDR3 is CASRSRDRGFWEKLFF. The CDR3 coding sequence is TGTGCCAGCAGGAGTCGGGACAGGGGGTTTTGGGAAAAACTGTTTTTT. The chain combines TRBV14 with TRBJ1-4; 11 bases align to TRBD1. After removal of 6 bases from V and 8 bases from J, the junction contained 11 bases not matched to a gene. Germline V gives CDR1 SGHDN, CDR2 FVKESK. The CDR3 sequence is 16 residues long.

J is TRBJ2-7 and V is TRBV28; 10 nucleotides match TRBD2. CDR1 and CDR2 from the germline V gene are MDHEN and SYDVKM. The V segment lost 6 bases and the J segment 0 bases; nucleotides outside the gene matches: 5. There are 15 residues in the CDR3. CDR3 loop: CASRAGGGGSYEQYF. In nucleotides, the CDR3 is TGTGCCAGCAGAGCGGGGGGGGGTGGCTCCTACGAGCAGTACTTC.

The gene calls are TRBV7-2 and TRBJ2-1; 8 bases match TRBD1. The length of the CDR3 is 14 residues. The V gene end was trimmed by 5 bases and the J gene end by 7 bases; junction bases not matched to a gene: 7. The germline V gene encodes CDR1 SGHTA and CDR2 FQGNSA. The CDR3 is CASSIYTGGNEQFF. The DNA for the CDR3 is TGTGCCAGCAGCATATATACAGGGGGAAATGAGCAGTTCTTC.